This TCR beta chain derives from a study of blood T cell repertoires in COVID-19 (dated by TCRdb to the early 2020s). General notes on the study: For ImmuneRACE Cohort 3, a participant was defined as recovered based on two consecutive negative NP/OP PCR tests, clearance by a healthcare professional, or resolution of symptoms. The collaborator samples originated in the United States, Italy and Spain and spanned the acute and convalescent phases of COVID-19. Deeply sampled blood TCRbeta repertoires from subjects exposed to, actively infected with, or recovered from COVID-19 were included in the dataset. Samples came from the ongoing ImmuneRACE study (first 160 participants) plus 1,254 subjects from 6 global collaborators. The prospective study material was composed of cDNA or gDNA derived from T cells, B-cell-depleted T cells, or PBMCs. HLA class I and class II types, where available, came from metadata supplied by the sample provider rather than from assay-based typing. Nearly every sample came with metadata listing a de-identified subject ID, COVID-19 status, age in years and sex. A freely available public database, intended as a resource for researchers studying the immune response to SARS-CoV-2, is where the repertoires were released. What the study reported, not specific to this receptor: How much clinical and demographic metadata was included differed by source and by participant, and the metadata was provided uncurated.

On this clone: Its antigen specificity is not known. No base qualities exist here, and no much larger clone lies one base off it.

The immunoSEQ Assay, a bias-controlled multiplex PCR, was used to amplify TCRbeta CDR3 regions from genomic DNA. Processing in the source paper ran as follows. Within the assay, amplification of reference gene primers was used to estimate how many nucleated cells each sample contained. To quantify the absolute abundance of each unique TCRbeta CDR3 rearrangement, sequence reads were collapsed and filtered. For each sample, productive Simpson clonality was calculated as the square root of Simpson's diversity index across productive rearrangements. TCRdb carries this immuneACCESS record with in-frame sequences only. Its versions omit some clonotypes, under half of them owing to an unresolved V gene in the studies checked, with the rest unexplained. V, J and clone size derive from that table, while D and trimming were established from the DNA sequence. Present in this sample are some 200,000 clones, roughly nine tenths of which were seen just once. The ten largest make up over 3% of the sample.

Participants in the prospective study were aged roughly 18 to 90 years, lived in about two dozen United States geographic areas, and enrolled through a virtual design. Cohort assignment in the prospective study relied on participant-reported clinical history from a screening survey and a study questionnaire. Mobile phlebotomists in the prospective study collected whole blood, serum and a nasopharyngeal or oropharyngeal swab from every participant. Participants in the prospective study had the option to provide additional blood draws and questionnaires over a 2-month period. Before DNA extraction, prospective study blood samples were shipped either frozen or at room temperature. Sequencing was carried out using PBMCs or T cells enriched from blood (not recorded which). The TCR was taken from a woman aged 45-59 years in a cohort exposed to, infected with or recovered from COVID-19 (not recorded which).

The CDR3 has the sequence CASSPGGWGGALYNEQFF. The DNA is TGTGCCAGCAGCCCAGGCGGGTGGGGCGGGGCCCTATACAATGAGCAGTTCTTC. This sequence uses TRBV11-3 and TRBJ2-1, and TRBD2 may be the D gene, going by 6 matching bases. The CDR3 contains 18 residues, cysteine and phenylalanine counted. Of the read, only the CDR3 DNA is kept; its 54 bases are in frame from base 1. Looking up the germline V gene yields CDR1 SGHNT and CDR2 YENEEA. The junction shows trimming of 5 bases on V and 4 bases on J, plus 24 bases between the germline ends.